The 11 T cell receptor beta chains reported below all come from one sample, sequenced in a study of blood T cell repertoires in COVID-19. The assay was immunoSEQ multiplex PCR, and TCRdb's table has in-frame clones only and misses some. The sample consists of 130,000 or so clones, around 86% of them appearing once. Material for sequencing was peripheral blood. The source is a human donor in a cohort sampled during active COVID-19.

The rearrangement joins TRBV7-8 to TRBJ2-3; maybe TRBD2 (6 bases). V was trimmed by 3 bases and J by 6 bases, leaving 13 bases between them. The CDR3 has 14 amino acids. Germline V gene data show CDR1 as SGHVS and CDR2 as FQNEAQ. DNA for the CDR3: TGTGCCAGCAGCTTTACGGGAGCCGGGGATACGCAGTATTTT. The encoded protein is CASSFTGAGDTQYF.

This clone was found once. This chain links TRBV18 with TRBJ1-5; 8 bases match TRBD1. CDR1 is KGHSH, CDR2 LQKENI, per germline. The CDR3 sequence is 15 residues long. With V trimmed by 6 bases and J by 6 bases, 10 bases remained unmatched. The CDR3 reads CASSRVARGPQPQHF. The CDR3 bases are TGTGCCAGCTCTCGGGTGGCCAGGGGGCCTCAGCCCCAGCATTTT.

The rearrangement links TRBV19 to TRBJ1-2, with D possibly TRBD1 on 5 matching bases. The CDR3 extends over 14 amino acids. Germline CDR1 and CDR2: LNHDA and SQIVND (reference sequence). With 2 bases removed from V and 0 bases from J, the gap between germline ends came to 7 bases. The chain's CDR3 is CASSITGANYGYTF. CDR3 bases: TGTGCCAGTAGTATAACAGGAGCTAACTATGGCTACACCTTC.

This clone was recorded only once. The chain has TRBV2 and TRBJ2-7, with TRBD2 identical over 13 bases. Germline V gene sequence: CDR1 SNHLY, CDR2 FYNNEI. CDR3 length equals 18 residues. The J segment lost 0 bases and the V segment lost 4 bases, leaving 9 bases of the junction unmatched. The DNA of the CDR3 is TGTGCCAGCAGTGCTCGACTAGCGGGAGGCCCCCTCTCCTACGAGCAGTACTTC. It codes for CASSARLAGGPLSYEQYF. Full variable domain (outside the CDR3, taken from reference TRBV2 and TRBJ2-7): EPEVTQTPSHQVTQMGQEVILRCVPISNHLYFYWYRQILGQKVEFLVSFYNNEISEKSEIFDDQFSVERPDGSNFTLKIRSTKLEDSAMYFCASSARLAGGPLSYEQYFGPGTRLTVT.

V is TRBV6-1 and J is TRBJ2-2; D is perhaps TRBD2 (5 bases). Germline CDR1 is MNHNS and CDR2 is SASEGT. The CDR3 consists of 15 residues. V dropped 2 bases and J dropped 6 bases, with 13 bases sitting between them. The CDR3 here is CASSELGAAAGELFF. CDR3 nucleotide sequence: TGTGCCAGCAGTGAATTAGGAGCGGCGGCCGGGGAGCTGTTTTTT.

This sequence joins TRBV2 and TRBJ2-3; TRBD1 matches 12 bases. V lost 4 bases to trimming and J lost 6 bases; unmatched junction nucleotides: 8. The CDR3 has 16 residues. From germline, CDR1 is SNHLY and CDR2 FYNNEI. DNA of the CDR3: TGTGCCAGCAGTGTCGGCGGGACAGGGGGCGCCGATACGCAGTATTTT. As protein: CASSVGGTGGADTQYF. The variable domain in full, completed from reference TRBV2 and TRBJ2-3, reads EPEVTQTPSHQVTQMGQEVILRCVPISNHLYFYWYRQILGQKVEFLVSFYNNEISEKSEIFDDQFSVERPDGSNFTLKIRSTKLEDSAMYFCASSVGGTGGADTQYFGPGTRLTVL.

A few counts support this clone. This chain uses TRBV7-2 with TRBJ2-1, with a possible D match to TRBD1 (6 bases). Trimming removed 5 bases at V and 7 bases at J, with 18 bases between. Germline V CDR1 and CDR2: SGHTA, FQGNSA. This CDR3 has 15 amino acids. The CDR3 nucleotides are TGTGCCAGCAGCAACAGGGCGTCAGGTCAGAATGAGCAGTTCTTC. Its translation is CASSNRASGQNEQFF.

The chain uses TRBV3-1 (or the pseudogene TRBV3-2) and TRBJ1-2; the match to TRBD1 covers 9 bases. The junction had 12 bases not matched to a gene; V was cut back by 0 bases and J by 7 bases. The CDR3 runs to 17 residues. CDR1 and CDR2 from the germline V gene are LGHDT and YNNKEL (reference sequence). The CDR3: CASSQEWSTGGAGGYTF. CDR3 bases: TGTGCCAGCAGCCAAGAATGGAGCACAGGGGGCGCCGGTGGCTACACCTTC.

The chain links TRBV7-3 to TRBJ2-3; perhaps TRBD1 as D (6 bases). The germline gives CDR1 SGHTA, CDR2 FQGTGA. V was pared by 3 bases and J by 4 bases, with 17 bases between. This CDR3 has 16 residues. The CDR3 loop is CASSFTGTPFSDTQYF. The DNA for the CDR3 is TGTGCCAGCAGCTTCACCGGGACACCATTTTCAGATACGCAGTATTTT.

The V call is TRBV18, the J call TRBJ2-7; TRBD1 agrees at 7 bases. After removal of 3 bases from V and 2 bases from J, the junction contained 4 bases not matched to a gene. This CDR3 contains 14 residues. Germline loops: CDR1 KGHSH, CDR2 LQKENI. This chain's CDR3 is CASSPRQGAYEQYF. Here the CDR3 DNA reads TGTGCCAGCTCACCGAGACAGGGTGCCTACGAGCAGTACTTC.

The J gene is TRBJ2-7, the V gene TRBV6-6; possible D gene TRBD2, 6 bases. Trimming shortened V by 6 bases and J by 3 bases, and 12 bases separated the two germline ends. CDR1 is MNHNY, CDR2 SVGAGI, per germline (reference sequence). This CDR3 region has 13 residues. This CDR3 is CASRRGTNYEQYF. Written as DNA, the CDR3 is TGTGCCAGCAGACGCGGGACCAACTACGAGCAGTACTTC.